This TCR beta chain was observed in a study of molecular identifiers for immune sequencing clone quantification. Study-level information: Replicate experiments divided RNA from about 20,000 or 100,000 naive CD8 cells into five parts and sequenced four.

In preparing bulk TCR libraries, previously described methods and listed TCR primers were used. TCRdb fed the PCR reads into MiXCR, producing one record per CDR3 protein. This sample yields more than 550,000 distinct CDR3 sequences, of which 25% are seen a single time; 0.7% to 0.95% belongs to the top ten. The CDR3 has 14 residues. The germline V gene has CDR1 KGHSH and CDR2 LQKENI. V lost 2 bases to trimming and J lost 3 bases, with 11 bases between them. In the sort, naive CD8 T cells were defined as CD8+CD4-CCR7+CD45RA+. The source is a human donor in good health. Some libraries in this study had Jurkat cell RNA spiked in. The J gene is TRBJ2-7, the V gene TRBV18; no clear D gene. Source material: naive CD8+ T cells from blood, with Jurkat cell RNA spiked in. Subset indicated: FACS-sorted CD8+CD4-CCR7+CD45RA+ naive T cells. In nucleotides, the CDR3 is TGTGCCAGCTCACCAGGCCCCCCCGGCTACGAGCAGTACTTC. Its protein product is CASSPGPPGYEQYF.